Reported below is one T cell receptor beta chain. What it recognizes is unknown. The data are from a study of T cell responses to AZD1222 COVID-19 vaccine. V was cut by 1 base and J by 2 bases, with 10 bases left in between. The CDR3 runs to 15 residues. Germline V CDR1 and CDR2: LGHNT, FRNRAP. Only in-frame clones appear in the TCRdb table, and some are missing; sequencing was by immunoSEQ multiplex PCR. The sample lists 35,000 to 55,000 clones, around 80% occurring once. Whole-study results and caveats: Spike-specific TCR breadth and depth both grew after two AZD1222 doses. Among the donors, most were white British and more were female, and clonal diversity was possibly underestimated.

The chain is built from TRBV12-5 and TRBJ2-3; maybe TRBD1 (5 bases). The input for sequencing was peripheral blood, taken 28 days after the second dose of the MenACWY control vaccine. The TCR was taken from an adult who received the MenACWY meningococcal vaccine as a control. CDR3 sequence reads: CASGLGQTSTDTQYF. The CDR3, as DNA: TGTGCTAGTGGTTTGGGACAGACCTCCACAGATACGCAGTATTTT.